Below are 20 T cell receptor beta chains sequenced from a single sample in a study of blood T cell repertoires in COVID-19. Assay: immunoSEQ multiplex PCR; the TCRdb copy retains only in-frame clones and omits some. The data show 55,000 or so clones, 80% seen once. The sequenced sample consisted of peripheral blood. The receptors shown here come from a man in his thirties or forties with COVID-19, enrolled during active disease.

The chain combines TRBV13 with TRBJ2-3, with D possibly TRBD1 on 6 matching bases. Looked up from germline, CDR1 is PRHDT and CDR2 is FYEKMQ (reference sequence). CDR3 length: 15 amino acids. V lost 1 base to trimming and J lost 0 bases, with 8 bases between them. This chain's CDR3 is CASSLAGQSTDTQYF. The DNA of the CDR3 is TGTGCCAGCAGCTTAGCAGGACAGAGCACAGATACGCAGTATTTT.

The CDR3 protein is CASSQAGPYGYTF. DNA of the CDR3: TGCGCCAGCAGCCAAGCAGGGCCATACGGCTACACCTTC. This sequence joins TRBV4-3 and TRBJ1-2, with D possibly being TRBD1 (5 bases). Trimming took off 1 base at V and 8 bases at J, with 11 bases between the two ends. CDR1 and CDR2 from the germline V gene are LGHNA and YSLEER. There are 13 residues in the CDR3.

The J gene is TRBJ2-7, the V gene TRBV28; TRBD2 agrees at 10 bases. This CDR3 has 17 amino acids. Trimming removed 5 bases from V and 0 bases from J; junction bases left unmatched: 10. CDR1 is MDHEN, CDR2 SYDVKM, per germline. The CDR3 sequence is CASSHTSGTLSSYEQYF. DNA of the CDR3: TGTGCCAGCAGTCATACTAGCGGGACTTTAAGCTCCTACGAGCAGTACTTC.

This rearrangement joins TRBV2 to TRBJ2-7, with D possibly TRBD1 on 5 matching bases. V gave up 6 bases and J gave up 0 bases, with 12 bases separating them. The germline gives CDR1 SNHLY, CDR2 FYNNEI. The CDR3 runs to 14 residues. The CDR3 protein is CASSQGVFSYEQYF. CDR3 nucleotides: TGTGCCAGCAGCCAGGGTGTTTTCTCCTACGAGCAGTACTTC.

This clone turned up a few times. The rearrangement links TRBV6-5 to TRBJ1-4, with 8 bases aligning to TRBD1. J lost 7 bases, V lost 7 bases, and 8 bases had no gene match. CDR3 size: 14 residues. Germline CDR1 reads MNHEY; CDR2 reads SVGAGI. The CDR3 region has the DNA TGTGCCAGCAACCTGGACAGGGACGGTGAAAAACTGTTTTTT. Amino acids: CASNLDRDGEKLFF.

The chain links TRBV7-2 to TRBJ2-2; D possibly corresponds to TRBD2 (6 bases). The CDR3 is made up of 17 amino acids. Trimming removed 1 base at V and 0 bases at J, with 12 bases between. Germline CDR1 reads SGHTA; CDR2 reads FQGNSA. In DNA form, the CDR3 reads TGTGCCAGCAGCTTAGGGGTAGCGGTACCGAACACCGGGGAGCTGTTTTTT. Translation: CASSLGVAVPNTGELFF.

The chain employs TRBV7-2 and TRBJ2-4, with TRBD1 identical over 8 bases. Germline V gives CDR1 SGHTA, CDR2 FQGNSA. The CDR3 totals 14 residues. V was clipped by 3 bases and J by 8 bases; unmatched bases: 6. The CDR3 coding sequence is TGTGCCAGCAGCTTCACAGGGGGAGGAGACATTCAGTACTTC. Translating it yields CASSFTGGGDIQYF.

This clone was observed a handful of times. The chain combines TRBV25-1 with TRBJ2-7; 7 bases are shared with TRBD2. The CDR3 has 12 residues. Trimming took 11 bases from V and 3 from J; bases not matched to a gene: 7. CDR1 and CDR2 from the germline V gene are MGHDK and SYGVNS. The CDR3 spells CAGPSGNYEQYF. The CDR3 bases are TGTGCCGGACCTAGCGGAAACTACGAGCAGTACTTC.

Remarks on this clone: The junction does not match germline at one end; this may be a read error. Other DNA variants within this sample encode the same CDR3. The chain employs TRBV6-5 and TRBJ1-1, with a weak D call TRBD1 (6 bases). CDR1 and CDR2 from the germline V gene are MNHEY and SVGAGI. This CDR3 region has 14 residues. CDR3 DNA sequence: TGTGCCAGCAAGGAACGGCGGGGGCAGGCTGAGGCTTTCTTT. The encoded protein is CASKERRGQAEAFF.

The chain uses TRBV7-8 and TRBJ1-3, with TRBD1 identical over 10 bases. After removal of 4 bases from V and 0 bases from J, the junction contained 9 bases not matched to a gene. The CDR3 runs 18 residues. Germline values: CDR1 SGHVS, CDR2 FQNEAQ. The CDR3 region is CASSSAGQGESSGNTIYF. The CDR3, as DNA: TGTGCCAGCAGCTCAGCCGGACAGGGGGAGTCCTCTGGAAACACCATATATTTT.

This clone has a single count. V and J are TRBV6-5 and TRBJ2-3, with 7 bases lining up with TRBD2. V shed 0 bases and J 6 bases; nucleotides not matched to a gene: 0. The CDR3 sequence is 13 residues long. Germline V gene lookup returns CDR1 MNHEY and CDR2 SVGAGI. CDR3 nucleotide sequence: TGTGCCAGCAGTTACTCGGGGGGGGATACGCAGTATTTT. This encodes CASSYSGGDTQYF.

The V and J genes are TRBV5-1 and TRBJ2-3; D uncertain. The CDR3 has 14 amino acids. Germline CDR1 reads SGHRS; CDR2 reads YFSETQ. V lost 6 bases and J 0 bases, leaving 11 bases between the germline ends. CDR3: CASTDISSTDTQYF. CDR3 coding DNA: TGCGCCAGCACCGACATATCTAGCACAGATACGCAGTATTTT.

The rearrangement uses TRBV6-5 and TRBJ1-5; TRBD1 aligns across 7 bases. V lost 6 bases, J lost 0 bases, and 5 bases stayed unmatched. There are 15 residues in the CDR3. Germline CDR1 MNHEY, CDR2 SVGAGI. Here the CDR3 reads CASRLGQNSNQPQHF. CDR3 nucleotide sequence: TGTGCCAGCAGATTGGGACAGAATAGCAATCAGCCCCAGCATTTT.

This chain links TRBV2 with TRBJ1-5, with 7 nucleotides matching TRBD1. Germline V gene data show CDR1 as SNHLY and CDR2 as FYNNEI. Trimming removed 2 bases from V and 8 bases from J; junction bases left unmatched: 6. CDR3 length: 14 residues. In DNA, the CDR3 is TGTGCCAGCAGTGAACAGGGGGTCTACGAGCCCCAGCATTTT. Protein sequence: CASSEQGVYEPQHF.

This rearrangement joins TRBV5-6 to TRBJ1-1; 7 bases are a match to TRBD1. The CDR3 contains 15 residues. V shed 5 bases and J 5 bases; nucleotides not matched to a gene: 12. CDR1 and CDR2 (germline): SGHDT, YYEEEE. The CDR3 DNA reads TGTGCCAGCAGTTGGCAGACAGGGTATGCTACTGAAGCTTTCTTT. Its protein is CASSWQTGYATEAFF.

This clone was counted between two and nine times. J is TRBJ1-4 and V is TRBV6-1; 9 nucleotides align to TRBD1. Trimming took 2 bases from V and 7 from J; bases not matched to a gene: 5. Germline CDR1 is MNHNS and CDR2 is SASEGT. The CDR3 has 15 amino acids. CDR3 amino acids: CASSEKGTGSEKLFF. CDR3 nucleotide sequence: TGTGCCAGCAGTGAAAAGGGGACAGGGAGTGAAAAACTGTTTTTT.

This clone has only a few counts. The rearrangement uses TRBV27 and TRBJ2-4; 7 positions match TRBD2. Germline V gives CDR1 MNHEY, CDR2 SMNVEV (reference sequence). V was pared by 3 bases and J by 1 base, with 9 bases of the junction left unmatched. The CDR3 is 17 amino acids. CDR3 sequence: CASSFVSVGGAKNIQYF. The CDR3 DNA sequence: TGTGCCAGCAGTTTTGTTTCGGTCGGGGGGGCCAAAAACATTCAGTACTTC.

This rearrangement joins TRBV28 to TRBJ2-1; 7 positions agree with TRBD1. CDR1 MDHEN and CDR2 SYDVKM come from the germline V gene. The CDR3 runs 17 residues. Germline trimming cut 5 bases from V and 3 bases from J; bases unmatched to any gene: 13. DNA of the CDR3: TGTGCCAGCAGTACCACCCTGCTGGGACAGTACTACAATGAGCAGTTCTTC. Protein sequence: CASSTTLLGQYYNEQFF.

J is TRBJ1-2 and V is TRBV3-1 (or the pseudogene TRBV3-2); D not certain. V lost 4 bases, J lost 2 bases, and 8 bases lay in between. The CDR3 extends over 13 amino acids. Germline V gene sequence: CDR1 LGHDT, CDR2 YNNKEL (reference sequence). The CDR3, as DNA: TGTGCCAGCAGCCCCCGGGGAAACTATGGCTACACCTTC. It codes for CASSPRGNYGYTF.

Of note for this clone: This same CDR3 is encoded by further DNA sequences in the sample. The chain couples TRBV28 to TRBJ1-3, with 10 bases lining up with TRBD1. Unmatched junction bases numbered 1, after V lost 5 bases and J lost 0 bases. The CDR3 is 15 residues long. The V gene's germline CDR1 is MDHEN and CDR2 SYDVKM. Here the CDR3 DNA reads TGTGCCAGCAGTGACAGGGGGCTCTCTGGAAACACCATATATTTT. Its translation: CASSDRGLSGNTIYF.